This entry lists 14 T cell receptor beta chains sequenced from one sample in a study of shared clonotypes between healthy human individuals. Libraries were prepared by immunoSEQ multiplex PCR; TCRdb keeps only in-frame clonotypes and omits some of them. The sample has about 1.1 million clones, around three quarters seen once; the top ten hold roughly 0.83%. Sequenced material: memory CD4+ T cells from PBMCs. Noted subset: CD45RA-negative fraction. These TCRs come from a young man in good health. Some clones in this sample may be carry-over from other donors' samples.

The chain carries TRBV15 and TRBJ2-3; D may be TRBD1 (7 bases). The CDR3 covers 15 residues. Germline CDR1 reads LNHNV; CDR2 reads YYDKDF (reference sequence). V was cut by 5 bases and J by 1 base, with 13 bases left in between. The CDR3 spells CATSGSRGGTDTQYF. CDR3 in DNA: TGTGCCACCAGCGGCTCCAGGGGGGGCACAGATACGCAGTATTTT.

The V and J genes are TRBV7-9 and TRBJ1-1; D gene unclear. Trimming left V 5 bases short and J 10 bases short, with 17 bases between. CDR3 size: 13 residues. CDR1 is SEHNR and CDR2 is FQNEAQ in the germline V gene (reference sequence). The CDR3 nucleotides are TGTGCCAGCAGCCCTAAAGCGAACACCGGAGCTTTCTTT. The encoded protein is CASSPKANTGAFF.

The chain combines TRBV28 with TRBJ1-2, with 8 bases that match TRBD1. Germline CDR1 and CDR2: MDHEN and SYDVKM. This CDR3 has 12 residues. V trimming: 5 bases; J trimming: 6 bases; junction bases outside the gene matches: 2. The CDR3 sequence is CASSPTGDGYTF. The DNA of the CDR3 is TGTGCCAGCAGTCCGACAGGGGATGGCTACACCTTC.

This sequence joins TRBV4-2 and TRBJ2-7; possible D gene TRBD1, 5 bases. V was clipped by 0 bases and J by 2 bases, with 11 bases between them. The germline V gene encodes CDR1 LGHNA and CDR2 YNFKEQ. There are 15 residues in the CDR3. The CDR3 coding sequence is TGTGCCAGCAGCCAAGATCAGGCAGGGCCCTACGAGCAGTACTTC. Its protein product is CASSQDQAGPYEQYF.

V is TRBV9 and J is TRBJ2-2, with TRBD2 matching 8 bases. Unmatched junction bases numbered 9, after V lost 0 bases and J lost 5 bases. This CDR3 has 17 amino acids. The germline V gene has CDR1 SGDLS and CDR2 YYNGEE. The CDR3 is CASSVEAAGVGTGELFF. DNA for the CDR3: TGTGCCAGCAGCGTAGAAGCAGCGGGAGTGGGAACCGGGGAGCTGTTTTTT.

The J gene is TRBJ2-7, the V gene TRBV28, with 7 bases aligning to TRBD2. Trimming took 5 bases from V and 3 from J; bases not matched to a gene: 13. The CDR3 is made up of 16 amino acids. Germline CDR1 MDHEN, CDR2 SYDVKM. The CDR3 DNA is TGTGCCAGCAGTCCACCCCCGGCAGGGAGGGGCTACGAGCAGTACTTC. Translation: CASSPPPAGRGYEQYF.

This clone was counted once. This rearrangement joins TRBV29-1 to TRBJ2-5; D unclear. The CDR3 has 12 amino acids. V was clipped by 0 bases and J by 7 bases, with 9 bases between them. Germline CDR1 SQVTM, CDR2 ANQGSEA. The CDR3 DNA is TGCAGCGTTGAAGATCTAGGGTGGACCCAGTACTTC. Translated: CSVEDLGWTQYF. The full variable domain, completed using reference TRBV29-1 and TRBJ2-5, is SAVISQKPSRDICQRGTSLTIQCQVDSQVTMMFWYRQQPGQSLTLIATANQGSEATYESGFVIDKFPISRPNLTFSTLTVSNMSPEDSSIYLCSVEDLGWTQYFGPGTRLLVL.

This clone has only a few counts. This rearrangement joins TRBV21-1 to TRBJ2-3; the table calls TRBD2, which could not be checked here. TRBV21-1 is given as a pseudogene. The CDR3 consists of 16 residues. The CDR3 region is CASTFKASGVMDTQYF. Here the CDR3 DNA reads TGTGCCAGCACCTTCAAGGCTAGCGGGGTAATGGATACGCAGTATTTT.

This CDR3 reads CASSPRTGTQWVGEQFF. The CDR3, as DNA: TGTGCCAGCAGCCCGCGAACCGGGACTCAGTGGGTGGGTGAGCAGTTCTTC. This chain links TRBV7-7 with TRBJ2-1; D might be TRBD2 (6 bases). Germline CDR1 reads SSHAT; CDR2 reads FNYEAQ (reference sequence). The CDR3 contains 17 residues. Trimming cost V 5 bases and J 9 bases, with 26 bases left between them.

This clone occurred a few times. At the DNA level, this CDR3 is encoded by other sequences in the same sample as well. This chain uses TRBV5-6 with TRBJ2-7; 8 bases map to TRBD2. The germline V gene encodes CDR1 SGHDT and CDR2 YYEEEE. CDR3 length equals 13 residues. The junction had 1 base not matched to a gene; V was cut back by 2 bases and J by 3 bases. The CDR3 loop reads CASSLRGGYEQYF. DNA of the CDR3: TGTGCCAGCAGCTTACGGGGGGGCTACGAGCAGTACTTC.

The V and J genes are TRBV6-6 and TRBJ1-2; D is unclear. Trimming pared 5 bases from V and 4 bases from J, leaving 8 bases between. Germline V gene sequence: CDR1 MNHNY, CDR2 SVGAGI (reference sequence). The CDR3 has 12 residues. This CDR3 reads CASSARFYGYTF. For the CDR3, the DNA is TGTGCCAGCAGTGCCCGGTTCTATGGCTACACCTTC.

Worth noting for this clone: A much more abundant neighbour one base away suggests this may be a read error. Other DNA sequences in the sample encode the same CDR3. This chain uses TRBV11-2 with TRBJ2-2; 9 nucleotides match TRBD2. The CDR3 totals 14 residues. Germline V lookup: CDR1 SGHAT, CDR2 FQNNGV. CDR3 amino acids: CASSLERGAGELFF. DNA for the CDR3: TGCGCCAGCAGCTTAGAGCGGGGGGCCGGGGAGCTGTTTTTT. Together with reference TRBV11-2 and TRBJ2-2, the CDR3 gives the full variable domain: EAGVAQSPRYKIIEKRQSVAFWCNPISGHATLYWYQQILGQGPKLLIQFQNNGVVDDSQLPKDRFSAERLKGVDSTLKIQPAKLEDSAVYLCASSLERGAGELFFGEGSRLTVL.

The gene calls are TRBV5-1 and TRBJ1-5; possibly TRBD1 for D (5 bases). Between the trimmed V and J ends, which lost 3 bases and 2 bases, there was a span of 6 bases. The CDR3 spans 13 residues. The germline CDR1 and CDR2 sequences are SGHRS and YFSETQ. CDR3 in DNA: TGCGCCAGCAGCTGGGGGGGCAATCAGCCCCAGCATTTT. Amino acids: CASSWGGNQPQHF.

This clone was counted between two and nine times. The same CDR3 is also encoded by other DNA sequences in this sample. The rearrangement uses TRBV5-1 and TRBJ2-7; a possible D gene is TRBD2 (5 bases). The V gene lost 3 bases and the J gene lost 4 bases, with 8 bases spanning the gap. The CDR3 has 12 amino acids. CDR1 and CDR2 (germline): SGHRS, YFSETQ. CDR3 amino acids: CASSSTTYEQYF. In nucleotides, the CDR3 is TGCGCCAGCAGCTCGACTACTTACGAGCAGTACTTC. Drawing the rest from reference TRBV5-1 and TRBJ2-7, the complete variable domain is KAGVTQTPRYLIKTRGQQVTLSCSPISGHRSVSWYQQTPGQGLQFLFEYFSETQRNKGNFPGRFSGRQFSNSRSEMNVSTLELGDSALYLCASSSTTYEQYFGPGTRLTVT.